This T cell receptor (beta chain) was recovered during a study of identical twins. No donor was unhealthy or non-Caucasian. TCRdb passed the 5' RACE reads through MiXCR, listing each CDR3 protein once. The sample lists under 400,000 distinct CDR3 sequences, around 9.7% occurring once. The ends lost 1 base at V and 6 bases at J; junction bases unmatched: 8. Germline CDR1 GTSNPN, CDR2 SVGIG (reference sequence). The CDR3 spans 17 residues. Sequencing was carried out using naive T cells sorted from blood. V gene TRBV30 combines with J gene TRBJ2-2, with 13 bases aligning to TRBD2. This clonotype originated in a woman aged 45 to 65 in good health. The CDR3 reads CAWSDPRLAGGAGELFF. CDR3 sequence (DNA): TGTGCCTGGAGTGACCCTCGACTAGCGGGAGGTGCCGGGGAGCTGTTTTTT.